The T cell receptor beta chain described here comes from a study of cytomegalovirus exposure and HLA in healthy donors. Concerning this clone itself: Its antigen is not identified.

Points from the study as a whole: Through in vitro validation, three CMV-associated chains were shown to be specific for CMV antigens. Most TCRs appeared rarely, but some public TCRs recurred in many donors. Per published reports, the classifier diagnosed cytomegalovirus status with high specificity and sensitivity. Researchers catalogued 150 or so TCR beta chains as cytomegalovirus-associated.

Some clones are missing from TCRdb's copy, which holds only in-frame ones; the method was immunoSEQ multiplex PCR. The data hold around 180,000 clones, with roughly 88% observed a single time. Sample: PBMCs. The TCR comes from a woman between 18 and 29 years old in good health and CMV-seronegative.

The CDR3 spells CASSGTQGDWEKLFF. The CDR3 DNA reads TGTGCCAGCAGTGGAACACAGGGGGATTGGGAAAAACTGTTTTTT. V and J are TRBV25-1 and TRBJ1-4, with 8 nucleotides matching TRBD1. This CDR3 comprises 15 residues. Germline assignment: CDR1 MGHDK and CDR2 SYGVNS. The V segment lost 4 bases and the J segment 8 bases; nucleotides outside the gene matches: 9.